Below are 2 T cell receptor beta chains sequenced from a single sample in a study of CD8 T cells in ankylosing spondylitis. Study findings and constraints: Typical of ankylosing spondylitis blood, it appeared, was a TCR beta motif of eight highly homologous variants.

TCRdb ran MiXCR on the 5' RACE reads and lists one entry per CDR3 protein. The repertoire has 700,000 to 1,000,000 distinct CDR3 sequences, approximately 12% of them found once; the top ten carry under 0.6%. Which antigens these TCRs recognize remains unknown. Sequencing was done on a sample of blood, either unsorted or a sorted T cell fraction (not recorded which). The receptors here all came from a male donor with ankylosing spondylitis.

The CDR3 is CATSRKQRVGYTF. The CDR3, as DNA: TGTGCCACCAGCAGAAAACAACGGGTTGGCTACACCTTC. V usage is TRBV15 and J usage is TRBJ1-2; unclear D gene. Between the trimmed V and J ends, which lost 2 bases and 7 bases, there was a span of 11 bases. Germline V lookup: CDR1 LNHNV, CDR2 YYDKDF (reference sequence). The CDR3 has 13 amino acids.

The CDR3 spells CASSLKALGQGKAYGSYEQYF. The CDR3 DNA reads as TGTGCCAGCAGTTTAAAGGCCCTGGGACAGGGGAAAGCTTACGGGAGCTACGAGCAGTACTTC. This chain connects TRBV28 to TRBJ2-7; 10 bases are a match to TRBD1. The germline V gene has CDR1 MDHEN and CDR2 SYDVKM. The length of the CDR3 is 21 residues. Germline trimming cut 2 bases from V and 3 bases from J; bases unmatched to any gene: 22.